Given below is one T cell receptor (beta chain) in context. Its cognate antigen has yet to be identified. Base qualities were left out, and no much larger clone turns up one base away. The data belong to a study of blood T cell repertoires in COVID-19 (dated by TCRdb to the early 2020s). With regard to the full study: Samples covering the acute and convalescent phases of COVID-19 were provided by collaborators in the United States, Italy and Spain. The prospective study material was composed of cDNA or gDNA derived from T cells, B-cell-depleted T cells, or PBMCs. The dataset comprised deeply sampled blood TCRbeta repertoires from subjects exposed to, actively infected with, or recovered from COVID-19. The repertoires were made available in a free public database intended to serve as a resource for research on the immune response to SARS-CoV-2. Samples came from the ongoing ImmuneRACE study (first 160 participants) plus 1,254 subjects from 6 global collaborators. Sample metadata almost always included a de-identified subject ID, COVID-19 status, age in years and sex. Where available, HLA class I and class II types were obtained from metadata supplied by the sample provider rather than from assay-based typing. Study-wide conclusions, independent of this receptor: How much clinical and demographic metadata was included differed by source and by participant, and the metadata was provided uncurated.

The collaborating institutions used their own protocols to collect whole blood in K2EDTA tubes. For TCRbeta analysis, collaborators shipped samples as frozen whole blood, isolated PBMCs, or DNA extracted from either of those sample types. TCRbeta CDR3 regions were amplified from genomic DNA by means of the immunoSEQ Assay, a bias-controlled multiplex PCR. The paper's processing steps were these. The number of nucleated cells in each sample was estimated from the amplification of reference gene primers within the assay. To quantify the absolute abundance of each unique TCRbeta CDR3 rearrangement, sequence reads were collapsed and filtered. For each sample, productive Simpson clonality was calculated as the square root of Simpson's diversity index over productive rearrangements. In TCRdb, the immuneACCESS table is reduced to in-frame sequences with V and J assigned. These tables do not hold every clone; where another copy was compared, an unresolved V gene accounts for under half, and the others remain unexplained. That table is the source of V, J and clone size, and D and trimming were worked out from the DNA. The sample table records some 130,000 clones; over 85% of these occur just once. The top ten clonotypes cover around 3.7% of the sample.

V loses 0 bases, J loses 2 bases, and the germline ends lie 8 bases apart. Taken from cysteine to phenylalanine, the CDR3 has 15 residues. Only the CDR3 part of the read is kept: 45 bases, read in frame from the first base. For CDR1 and CDR2, the germline V gene (reference sequence) lists SGHNT and YYREEE. The sample was peripheral blood. The TCR originated in a man aged 45-65 years with active COVID-19. The rearrangement combines TRBV5-4 with TRBJ2-2, with the identity of the D gene unclear. At the DNA level, the sequence is TGTGCCAGCAGCTTGGGACACGGAAACACCGGGGAGCTGTTTTTT. This sequence encodes CASSLGHGNTGELFF.